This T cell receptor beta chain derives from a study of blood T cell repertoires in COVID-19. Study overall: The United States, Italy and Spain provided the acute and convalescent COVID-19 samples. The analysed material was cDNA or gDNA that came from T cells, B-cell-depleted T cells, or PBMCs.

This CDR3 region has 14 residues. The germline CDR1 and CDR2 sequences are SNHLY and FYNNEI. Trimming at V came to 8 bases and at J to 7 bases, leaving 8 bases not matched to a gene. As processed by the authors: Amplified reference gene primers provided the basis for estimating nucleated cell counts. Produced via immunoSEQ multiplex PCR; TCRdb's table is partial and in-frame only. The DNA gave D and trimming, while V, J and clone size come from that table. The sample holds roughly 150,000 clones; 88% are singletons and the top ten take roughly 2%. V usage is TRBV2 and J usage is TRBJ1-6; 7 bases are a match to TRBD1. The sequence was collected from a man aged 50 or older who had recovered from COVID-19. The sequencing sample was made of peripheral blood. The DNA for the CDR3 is TGTGCCAGCTGGCCAGGGGGATACAATTCACCCCTCCACTTT. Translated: CASWPGGYNSPLHF.